This T cell receptor (beta chain) came from a study of T cell changes during pregnancy in multiple sclerosis. The CDR3 spans 13 residues. Germline-derived CDR1 and CDR2 are SGHNT and YENEEA. V was shortened by 4 bases and J by 4 bases, with 9 bases between the two germline ends. Measured with immunoSEQ multiplex PCR; TCRdb has only the in-frame clones, and not every one. The repertoire holds some 80,000 clones, with about 93% as singletons. This receptor was obtained from a female donor with multiple sclerosis, enrolled in a pregnancy study. Sample: CD4+ T cells from peripheral blood mononuclear cells, taken after pregnancy. The rearrangement links TRBV11-3 to TRBJ2-3; D is possibly TRBD2 (5 bases). The CDR3 sequence is CASSSGAADTQYF. CDR3 DNA: TGTGCCAGCAGCTCTGGAGCGGCAGATACGCAGTATTTT. Combining the CDR3 with reference TRBV11-3 and TRBJ2-3 gives the whole variable domain EAGVVQSPRYKIIEKKQPVAFWCNPISGHNTLYWYLQNLGQGPELLIRYENEEAVDDSQLPKDRFSAERLKGVDSTLKIQPAELGDSAVYLCASSSGAADTQYFGPGTRLTVL.